This T cell receptor (beta chain) was observed in a study of OX40 agonist ivuxolimab in advanced cancers. Study in general: Patients assigned to dose escalation were diagnosed with hepatocellular carcinoma, melanoma, renal cell or head and neck cancer. A mean age of approximately 58 years, range roughly 23 to 79, was recorded, and approximately 80% were male.

The germline V and J ends were trimmed by 3 bases and 7 bases, with 12 bases remaining between them. Per the germline V gene, CDR1 is WSHSY and CDR2 is SAAADI. The CDR3 sequence is 14 residues long. The investigators sampled blood at baseline, at cycle 4 day 1, and at cycle 7 day 1. The assay was immunoSEQ multiplex PCR, and TCRdb's table has in-frame clones only and misses some. The table records tens of thousands of clones, 84% of them present only once. Study-wide findings and caveats: Clonal expansion in partial responders at 0.1-3.0 mg/kg ranked among the lowest.

Note on this clone: As yet, its antigen is unknown.

Sequencing was performed on CD4+ or CD8+ T cells sorted from blood, taken in a trial of the OX40 agonist ivuxolimab. The chain joins TRBV10-2 to TRBJ1-4; D is unclear. The TCR sequence derives from an adult with an advanced solid tumor such as melanoma, head and neck, liver or kidney cancer. CDR3 amino acids: CASSETGVGEKLFF. In DNA, the CDR3 is TGCGCCAGCAGTGAAACCGGGGTGGGTGAAAAACTGTTTTTT.